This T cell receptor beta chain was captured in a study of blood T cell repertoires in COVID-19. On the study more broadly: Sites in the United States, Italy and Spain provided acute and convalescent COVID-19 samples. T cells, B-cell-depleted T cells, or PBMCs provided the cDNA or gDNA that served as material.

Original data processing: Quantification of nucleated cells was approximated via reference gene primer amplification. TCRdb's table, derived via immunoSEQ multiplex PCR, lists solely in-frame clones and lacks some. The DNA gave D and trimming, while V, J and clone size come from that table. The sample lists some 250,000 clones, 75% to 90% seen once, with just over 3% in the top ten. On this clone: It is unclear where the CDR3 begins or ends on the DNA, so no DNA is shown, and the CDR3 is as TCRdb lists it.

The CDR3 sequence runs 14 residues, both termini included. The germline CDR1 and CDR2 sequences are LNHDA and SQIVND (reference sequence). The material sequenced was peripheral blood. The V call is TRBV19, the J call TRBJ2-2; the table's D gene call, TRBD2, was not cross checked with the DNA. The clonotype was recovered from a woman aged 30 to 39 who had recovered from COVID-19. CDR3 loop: CASSPELTPGSCFF.